This T cell receptor beta chain was sequenced in a study of tumour-infiltrating T cells in Burkitt lymphoma. Across the study: Overall and progression-free survival were predicted by productive clonality.

Profiled with immunoSEQ multiplex PCR; TCRdb holds only in-frame clones, not every one. The sample lists thousands of clones; 10% were seen once. V lost 9 bases to trimming and J lost 5 bases, with 13 bases between them. This CDR3 region has 13 residues. From germline, CDR1 is SGHTA and CDR2 FQGNSA. The rearrangement uses TRBV7-2 and TRBJ2-2; D may be TRBD2 (5 bases). What was sequenced was tumor tissue. This receptor was obtained from a human donor with diffuse large B-cell lymphoma. CDR3 loop: CASALVRTGELFF. CDR3 sequence (DNA): TGTGCCAGTGCACTAGTTCGTACCGGGGAGCTGTTTTTT.